This T cell receptor beta chain was found in a study (dated by TCRdb to 2016 to 2018). In regard to this clonotype: Its antigen specificity is not known. Base qualities are not at hand, and no much larger clone is one base apart.

The germline V and J ends show losses of 8 bases and 6 bases respectively, and no gene match explains 13 bases of the junction. The CDR3 has 17 amino acids, counting the end cysteine and phenylalanine. Only the CDR3 DNA stays, 51 bases, in frame from base 1. CDR1 SGHAT and CDR2 FQNNGV were looked up in the germline V gene. Library method: RT-PCR. This sample was sequenced with an Illumina MiSeq. TCRdb trimmed public reads at Q25 via fastp, called clones via MiXCR and kept in-frame beta chains. Rows are combined by CDR3 protein, so each entry shows the most common genes and DNA. Across this sample there are hundreds of thousands of distinct CDR3 sequences, with approximately 15% seen only once. Clones ranked in the top ten supply roughly 3.9% of the sample.

This receptor was taken from a female donor in good health, serving as a healthy control. Sequenced input: memory CD4+ T cells from blood. The chain joins TRBV11-2 to TRBJ1-6, with 10 central nucleotides matching TRBD1. The DNA sequence is as follows: TGTGCCAGCCTGCGGGGACAGGGGAGAAAGGGTAATTCACCCCTCCACTTT. This translates into CASLRGQGRKGNSPLHF.